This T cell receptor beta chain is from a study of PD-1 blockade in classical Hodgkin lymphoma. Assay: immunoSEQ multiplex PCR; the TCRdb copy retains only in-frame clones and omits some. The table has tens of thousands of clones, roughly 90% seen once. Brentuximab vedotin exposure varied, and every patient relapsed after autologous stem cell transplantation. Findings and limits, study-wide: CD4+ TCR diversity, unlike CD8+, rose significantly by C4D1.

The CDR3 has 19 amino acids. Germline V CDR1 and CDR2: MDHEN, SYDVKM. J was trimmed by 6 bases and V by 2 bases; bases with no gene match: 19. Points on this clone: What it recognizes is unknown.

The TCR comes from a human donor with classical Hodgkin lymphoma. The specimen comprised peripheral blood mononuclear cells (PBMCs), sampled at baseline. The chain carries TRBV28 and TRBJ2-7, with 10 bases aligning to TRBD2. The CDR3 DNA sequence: TGTGCCAGCAGTTTAGGTTATTTGGAGCGGGAGGGGGCAGGTCGCGAGCAGTACTTC. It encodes CASSLGYLEREGAGREQYF.